The subject of this entry is one TCR beta chain. The clone's antigen remains unknown. No much larger clone exists at a distance of one base, and base qualities are not known. The CDR3 regions of human TCRbeta chains were subjected to immunosequencing. The published analysis was carried out like this. Repertoire TCRs were matched against a reference library of SARS-CoV-2-specific TCRs generated with the MIRA antigen-specificity platform. Breadth meant the fraction of unique TCRs that were SARS-CoV-2-associated, whereas depth meant the fraction of total T cells that were SARS-CoV-2-associated. Using the MIRA data, each spike-specific TCR was assigned both to the spike region to which the TCR was reactive and to a CD4 or CD8 class. Log10-transformed breadth and depth values were compared by one-way ANOVA with Sidak's multiple comparisons tests. TCRdb stores this immuneACCESS table with in-frame sequences only. Part of the clones is absent; in the studies checked, under half of the shortfall reflects unresolved V genes, and no reason is known for the rest. V and J calls and clone size are copied from that table; D and trimming were computed from the DNA. The sample has 150,000 to 200,000 clones on record, 88% of them singletons. The ten largest clones add up to 26% of the sample.

These data originate in a study of T cell responses to AZD1222 COVID-19 vaccine (dated by TCRdb to about 2021). Context from the whole study: A total of about 250 trial participants underwent TCR sequencing, of whom about 210 had received two doses of AZD1222 and some 25 had received two doses of the MenACWY control vaccine. Trial participants were enrolled into age subgroups of 18-55, 56-69 and 70-plus years, which contained about 150, 27 and 61 TCR-sequenced participants, respectively. Study-level results and caveats: Participants were mostly white British, with more females than males. The authors suggested clonal diversity may have been underestimated. Reportedly, almost half of the unique spike-specific TCRs recognized epitopes lying outside the regions that are mutated in the B.1.351 and B.1.1.7 variants. Conclusions about previously exposed vaccinees are limited, since just 6 or 7 AZD1222 recipients were seropositive for SARS-CoV-2 at baseline. After two AZD1222 doses, both the breadth and the depth of spike-specific TCRs were significantly higher than at day 0 and than in MenACWY recipients. CD4 TCRs associated with the vaccine covered the entire spike protein, and the dominant responses were in regions 160-218 and 743-854. In the small 56-69-year group, the increase in depth fell short of significance, most likely because of low power. Because no day 14 peak-response samples were available, repertoires were characterized only after the peak T cell response.

The CDR3, from cysteine to phenylalanine, totals 15 residues. The only DNA kept is the CDR3, 45 bases in frame from the first base. The time point tag for this specimen amounts to: about 28 days (+/-7) after the second vaccine dose. AZD1222 recipients whose second dose came at about 4 weeks and those whose second dose came at about 12 weeks were combined into one group, since spike-specific TCR depth and breadth did not differ between the two schedules. The vaccinee samples were drawn from two UK trials, COV001 and COV002, one of which was a single-blind randomized controlled phase 2/3 trial testing AZD1222 (ChAdOx1 nCoV-19) in healthy adults. Trial participant PBMC samples were collected at day 0 and day 28 after the second dose for TCRbeta chain sequencing.

The receptor's source is an adult who received the AZD1222 COVID-19 vaccine. The rearranged segments are TRBV21-1 and TRBJ2-7; the DNA was not compared with TRBD2, the D call given in the table. TRBV21-1 is a recognized pseudogene. The material sequenced was peripheral blood, taken 28 days after the second AZD1222 dose. In nucleotides, the sequence is TGTGCCAGCAGCAGGGGAAGCGGGAACTCCTACGAGCAGTACTTC. This translates into CASSRGSGNSYEQYF.